This TCR beta chain was retrieved from a study of blood T cell repertoires in COVID-19. At the level of the study: Italy, Spain and the United States were the sources of the convalescent and acute COVID-19 samples. T cells, B-cell-depleted T cells, or PBMCs provided the cDNA or gDNA that served as material.

This clone was seen a few times. This CDR3 contains 13 residues. With 2 bases removed from V and 4 bases from J, the gap between germline ends came to 8 bases. Germline V lookup: CDR1 MNHEY, CDR2 SVGEGT. Per the original data handling: By means of reference gene primer amplification, nucleated cell counts were estimated. Clones were sequenced by immunoSEQ multiplex PCR, and TCRdb holds only the in-frame ones, with some missing. The V and J calls and clone size are taken from that table; D and trimming were inferred from the DNA. The table has 45,000 to 55,000 clones, over 80% seen once; the top ten hold roughly 5.2%.

The chain uses TRBV6-2 or TRBV6-3 and TRBJ1-2; D uncertain. The receptor was isolated from a human donor in a cohort sampled during active COVID-19. The source material was peripheral blood. The CDR3 coding sequence is TGTGCCAGCAGTTACCAGGCGGGCTATGGCTACACCTTC. This sequence encodes CASSYQAGYGYTF.